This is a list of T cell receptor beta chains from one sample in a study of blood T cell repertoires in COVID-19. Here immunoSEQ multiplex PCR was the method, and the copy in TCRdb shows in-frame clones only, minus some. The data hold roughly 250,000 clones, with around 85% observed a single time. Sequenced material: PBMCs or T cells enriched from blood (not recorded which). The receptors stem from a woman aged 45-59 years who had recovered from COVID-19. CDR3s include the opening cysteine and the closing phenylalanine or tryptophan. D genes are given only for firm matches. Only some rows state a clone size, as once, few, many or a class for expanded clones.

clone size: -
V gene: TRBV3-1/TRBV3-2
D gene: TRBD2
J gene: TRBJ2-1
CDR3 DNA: TGTGCCAGCAGCCAAGGGTCGGGACTAGCGGGAGGGCCTGTTGAGCAGTTCTTC
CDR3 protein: CASSQGSGLAGGPVEQFF

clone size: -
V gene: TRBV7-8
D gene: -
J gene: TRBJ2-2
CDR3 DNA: TGTGCCAGCAGCCCCACGGACAGACTCAACACCGGGGAGCTGTTTTTT
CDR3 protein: CASSPTDRLNTGELFF

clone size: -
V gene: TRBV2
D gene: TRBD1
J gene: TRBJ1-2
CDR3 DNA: TGTGCCAGCAGCCAAGACAGGGTTGGCTACACCTTC
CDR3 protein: CASSQDRVGYTF

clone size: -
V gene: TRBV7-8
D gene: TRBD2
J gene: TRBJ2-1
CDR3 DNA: TGTGCCAGCAGCTTAAGCCTAGCGGGAGACAATGAGCAGTTCTTC
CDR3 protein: CASSLSLAGDNEQFF

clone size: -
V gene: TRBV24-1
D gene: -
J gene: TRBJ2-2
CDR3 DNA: TGTGCCACCAGCTCGGGGGTTGGGGAGCTGTTTTTT
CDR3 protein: CATSSGVGELFF

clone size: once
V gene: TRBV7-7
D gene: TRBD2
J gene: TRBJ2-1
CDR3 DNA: TGTGCTAGCAGCTCCGCGGTTTTGGGCGGGGGCTACAATGAGCAGTTCTTC
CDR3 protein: CASSSAVLGGGYNEQFF

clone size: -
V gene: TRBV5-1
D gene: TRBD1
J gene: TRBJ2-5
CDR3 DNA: TGCGCCAGCGTTCGACAGGGGCTGGGACAAGAGACCCAGTACTTC
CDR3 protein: CASVRQGLGQETQYF

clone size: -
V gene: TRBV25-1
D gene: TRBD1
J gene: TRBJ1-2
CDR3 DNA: TGTGCCAGCAGTGAAGCTATAAGGGACAGTGGCTACACCTTC
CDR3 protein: CASSEAIRDSGYTF

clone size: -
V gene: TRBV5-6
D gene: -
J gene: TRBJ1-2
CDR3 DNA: TGTGCCAGCAGCTTAAGTCAGGGATATGGCTACACCTTC
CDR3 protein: CASSLSQGYGYTF

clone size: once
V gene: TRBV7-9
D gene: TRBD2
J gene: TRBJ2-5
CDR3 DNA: TGTGCCAGCAAGCGTCCCGGGACTAGCGGGGTATACTTC
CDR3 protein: CASKRPGTSGVYF

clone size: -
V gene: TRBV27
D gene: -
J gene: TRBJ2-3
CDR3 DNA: TGTGCCAGCAGTTTAGACTTCTTATTCACAGATACGCAGTATTTT
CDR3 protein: CASSLDFLFTDTQYF

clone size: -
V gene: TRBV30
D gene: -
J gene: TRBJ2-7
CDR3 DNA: TGTGCCTGGAGCCCAACAGCCACCTACGAGCAGTACTTC
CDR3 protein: CAWSPTATYEQYF

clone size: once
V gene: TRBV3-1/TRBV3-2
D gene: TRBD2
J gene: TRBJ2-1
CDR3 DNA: TGTGCCAGCAGCCCCCACGGGGGGGCGGGAGGGCCCCGTGTCGTGTGGCAGTTCTTC
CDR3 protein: CASSPHGGAGGPRVVWQFF

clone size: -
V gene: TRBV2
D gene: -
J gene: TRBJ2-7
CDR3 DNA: TGTGCCAGCAGTGTAACAGGGAGCGAGCAGTACTTC
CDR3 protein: CASSVTGSEQYF

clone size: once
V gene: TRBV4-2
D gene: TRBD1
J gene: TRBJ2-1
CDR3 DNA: TGTGCCAGCAGCCCTTTGACAGGGGTATACAATGAGCAGTTCTTC
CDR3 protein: CASSPLTGVYNEQFF

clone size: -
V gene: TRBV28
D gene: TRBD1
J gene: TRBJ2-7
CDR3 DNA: TGTGCCAGCAACCCGCTTTCAGGGGGCGTATCTTACGAGCAGTACTTC
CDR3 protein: CASNPLSGGVSYEQYF

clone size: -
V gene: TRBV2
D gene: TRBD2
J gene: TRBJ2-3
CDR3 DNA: TGTGCCAGCAGTGTCGGGAGGGCCGCAGATACGCAGTATTTT
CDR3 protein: CASSVGRAADTQYF

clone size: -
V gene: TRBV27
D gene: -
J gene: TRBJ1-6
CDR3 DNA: TGTGCCAGCAGACCGACAGTCCGCGATTCACCCCTCCACTTT
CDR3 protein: CASRPTVRDSPLHF

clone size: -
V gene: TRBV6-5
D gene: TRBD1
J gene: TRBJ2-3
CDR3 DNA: TGTGCCAGCAGTCGCGGACAGGGCACAGATACGCAGTATTTT
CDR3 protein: CASSRGQGTDTQYF

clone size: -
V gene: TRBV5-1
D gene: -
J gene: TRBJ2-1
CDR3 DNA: TGCGCCAGCAGCTTGGCCTCGGACTGGGAGCAGTTCTTC
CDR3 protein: CASSLASDWEQFF

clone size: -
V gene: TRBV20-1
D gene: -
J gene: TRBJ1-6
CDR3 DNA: TGCAGTGCTAGTTACCTAGTAACAGGAACCTCCTATAATTCACCCCTCCACTTT
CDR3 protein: CSASYLVTGTSYNSPLHF

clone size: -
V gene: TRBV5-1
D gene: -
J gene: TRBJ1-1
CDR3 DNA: TGCGCCAGCAGCTTGAGTCAGGCTAACACTGAAGCTTTCTTT
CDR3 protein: CASSLSQANTEAFF

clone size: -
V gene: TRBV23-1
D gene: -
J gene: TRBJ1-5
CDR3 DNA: TGCGCCAGCAGTCCGGGACAATCTGCGGGCAATCAGCCCCAGCATTTT
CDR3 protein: CASSPGQSAGNQPQHF